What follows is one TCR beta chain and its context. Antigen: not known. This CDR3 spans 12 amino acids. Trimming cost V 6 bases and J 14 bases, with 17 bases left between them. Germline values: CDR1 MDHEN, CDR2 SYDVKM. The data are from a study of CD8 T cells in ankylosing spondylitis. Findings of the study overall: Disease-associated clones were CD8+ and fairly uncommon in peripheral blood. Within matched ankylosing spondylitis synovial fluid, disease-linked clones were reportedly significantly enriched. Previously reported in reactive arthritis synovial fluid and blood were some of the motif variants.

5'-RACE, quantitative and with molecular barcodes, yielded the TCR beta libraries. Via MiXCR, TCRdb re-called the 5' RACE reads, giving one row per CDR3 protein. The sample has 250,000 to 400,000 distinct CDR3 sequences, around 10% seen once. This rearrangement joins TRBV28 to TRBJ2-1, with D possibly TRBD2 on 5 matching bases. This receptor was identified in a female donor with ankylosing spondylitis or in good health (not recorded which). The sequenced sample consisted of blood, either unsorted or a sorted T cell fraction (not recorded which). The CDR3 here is CASSLLRGHEFF. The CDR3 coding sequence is TGTGCCAGCAGCCTCCTTCGGGGTCACGAGTTCTTC.